This TCR beta chain was sequenced for a study of T cell responses to AZD1222 COVID-19 vaccine. This clone was counted a few times. What it binds is unknown. Germline lookup yields CDR1 SGHAT and CDR2 FQDESV (reference sequence). The CDR3 loop spans 16 amino acids. V was pared by 5 bases and J by 0 bases, with 5 bases of the junction left unmatched. TCRdb's table, derived via immunoSEQ multiplex PCR, lists solely in-frame clones and lacks some. The repertoire holds some 180,000 clones, with 85% to 95% as singletons. Analysis merged second doses at about 4 or about 12 weeks. Study results and caveats: There were mostly white British donors and more females than males, and clonal diversity was possibly underestimated. At 160-218 and 743-854, vaccine-associated CD4 TCRs were dominant, and they spanned spike. Nearly half of spike-specific TCRs reportedly target unmutated variant regions.

The sequence came from an adult who received the AZD1222 COVID-19 vaccine. The starting material was peripheral blood, obtained 28 days after the second AZD1222 dose. The chain is built from TRBV11-1 and TRBJ1-3, with 9 bases identical to TRBD1. The CDR3 spells CASSRGQGRSGNTIYF. In nucleotides, the CDR3 is TGTGCCAGCAGCCGAGGACAGGGGCGCTCTGGAAACACCATATATTTT.